The 15 T cell receptor beta chains in this list originate from one sample, sequenced in a study of shared clonotypes between healthy human individuals. Naive CD8 cells comprised CD45RO-negative, CCR7-positively selected cells, excluding terminally differentiated effector memory CD45RA+ cells. TCRdb keeps only in-frame clones here, not all; method: immunoSEQ multiplex PCR. Seen here are about 2 million clones, approximately 94% observed once, and the top ten hold roughly 1.2%. Material for sequencing was naive CD8+ T cells sorted from blood. All receptors derive from a man between 18 and 35 years old in good health.

Here the CDR3 DNA reads TGTGCCAGCAGCACAGACAGGGGAAGTCAGCCCCAGCATTTT. It specifies CASSTDRGSQPQHF. The V call is TRBV5-4, the J call TRBJ1-5, with TRBD1 matching over 8 bases. Germline values: CDR1 SGHNT, CDR2 YYREEE (reference sequence). After removal of 4 bases from V and 6 bases from J, the junction contained 6 bases not matched to a gene. The CDR3 is made up of 14 amino acids.

The count of this clone is one. The chain couples TRBV18 to TRBJ2-7; 12 bases line up with TRBD2. The germline gives CDR1 KGHSH, CDR2 LQKENI. J was trimmed by 6 bases and V by 3 bases; bases with no gene match: 15. The CDR3 spans 18 residues. CDR3 nucleotides: TGTGCCAGCTCACCGACTAGCGGGGGCGACTACCCGATTCTCGAGCAGTACTTC. It is translated as CASSPTSGGDYPILEQYF.

V and J are TRBV5-1 and TRBJ1-2; D remains ambiguous. This CDR3 is 15 amino acids long. Germline CDR1 is SGHRS and CDR2 is YFSETQ. V lost 2 bases and J 9 bases, leaving 20 bases between the germline ends. The chain's CDR3 is CASSFRPRLEESYTF. The CDR3 DNA sequence: TGCGCCAGCAGCTTTAGACCCAGACTTGAGGAGAGCTACACCTTC.

This clone was detected only once. The chain is built from TRBV28 and TRBJ2-1, with D possibly being TRBD1 or TRBD2 (5 bases each). Per germline, CDR1 MDHEN and CDR2 SYDVKM. V lost 8 bases, J lost 8 bases, and 13 bases lay in between. The CDR3 has 12 residues. The CDR3 region is CASFEGYHEQFF. In DNA form, the CDR3 reads TGTGCCAGCTTTGAGGGGTACCATGAGCAGTTCTTC.

This clone occurred once. The rearrangement uses TRBV6-6 and TRBJ2-5; D unresolved. Germline V lookup: CDR1 MNHNY, CDR2 SVGAGI (reference sequence). The CDR3 sequence is 11 residues long. Trimming pared 6 bases from V and 5 bases from J, leaving 7 bases between. CDR3 loop: CASRLTETQYF. DNA of the CDR3: TGTGCCAGCAGATTAACCGAGACCCAGTACTTC.

As for this clone: This same CDR3 is encoded by further DNA sequences in the sample. The chain joins TRBV2 to TRBJ2-2; 7 bases are shared with TRBD1. Germline assignment: CDR1 SNHLY and CDR2 FYNNEI. CDR3 size: 14 residues. V lost 5 bases and J lost 1; bases outside the gene matches: 1. CDR3 region: CASSRTGNTGELFF. Here the CDR3 DNA reads TGTGCCAGCAGTCGGACAGGGAACACCGGGGAGCTGTTTTTT.

This clone showed up just once. The rearrangement uses TRBV2 and TRBJ1-6; D uncertain. The ends were cut back, 3 bases at V and 0 bases at J, with 6 bases in the middle. Germline values: CDR1 SNHLY, CDR2 FYNNEI. The CDR3 sequence is 15 residues long. The DNA of the CDR3 is TGTGCCAGCAGTGACGCCAGCTCCTATAATTCACCCCTCCACTTT. As protein: CASSDASSYNSPLHF. Variable domain in full (rest from reference TRBV2 and TRBJ1-6): EPEVTQTPSHQVTQMGQEVILRCVPISNHLYFYWYRQILGQKVEFLVSFYNNEISEKSEIFDDQFSVERPDGSNFTLKIRSTKLEDSAMYFCASSDASSYNSPLHFGNGTRLTVT.

The gene calls are TRBV27 and TRBJ2-2; D is possibly TRBD1 or TRBD2 (5 bases each). Germline V gene sequence: CDR1 MNHEY, CDR2 SMNVEV (reference sequence). CDR3 size: 15 residues. The V gene lost 1 base and the J gene lost 7 bases, with 13 bases spanning the gap. The CDR3 coding sequence is TGTGCCAGCAGTTTATTCCAGGGTGCGGGCGGGGAGCTGTTTTTT. Its translation: CASSLFQGAGGELFF.

The chain joins TRBV27 to TRBJ2-1; TRBD1 matches 11 bases. V lost 4 bases to trimming and J lost 3 bases; unmatched junction nucleotides: 5. The CDR3 length is 16 residues. Per the germline V gene, CDR1 is MNHEY and CDR2 is SMNVEV (reference sequence). DNA of the CDR3: TGTGCCAGCAGTTATACCGGGACAGGGGGCTACAATGAGCAGTTCTTC. Amino acids: CASSYTGTGGYNEQFF.

V is TRBV7-8 and J is TRBJ2-7; a possible D gene is TRBD2 (6 bases). The V end lost 6 bases, the J end lost 6 bases, and 18 bases lay between the germline ends. Germline CDR1 reads SGHVS; CDR2 reads FQNEAQ. This CDR3 has 14 residues. In DNA, the CDR3 is TGTGCCAGCAGTCTAGGAGGGGAAGAGGGCGAGCAGTACTTC. Translation: CASSLGGEEGEQYF.

The CDR3: CASSQRTGTGGIYEQYF. The CDR3 coding sequence is TGCGCCAGCAGCCAGCGCACTGGGACAGGGGGAATCTACGAGCAGTACTTC. The V call is TRBV4-1, the J call TRBJ2-7, with 11 bases fitting TRBD1. Trimming took 3 bases from V and 3 from J; bases not matched to a gene: 10. CDR1 is MGHRA and CDR2 is YSYEKL in the germline V gene. The CDR3 is 17 residues long.

The CDR3 nucleotides are TGTGCCAGCAGCTTAGGGGTAGCGGGGGGGTACGAGCAGTACTTC. Translated: CASSLGVAGGYEQYF. The chain uses TRBV11-2 and TRBJ2-7, with TRBD2 matching 11 bases. After removal of 1 base from V and 4 bases from J, the junction contained 3 bases not matched to a gene. Germline V lookup: CDR1 SGHAT, CDR2 FQNNGV. There are 15 residues in the CDR3.

This chain joins TRBV5-1 and TRBJ2-7; TRBD1 is a possible D gene (5 bases). This CDR3 contains 13 residues. In germline, CDR1 is SGHRS, CDR2 YFSETQ. The V end was cut by 1 base, the J end by 3 bases, with 8 bases between. In DNA form, the CDR3 reads TGCGCCAGCAGCTTGCACAGGAACTACGAGCAGTACTTC. Encoded protein: CASSLHRNYEQYF.

The chain couples TRBV10-3 to TRBJ2-1, with D unresolved. This CDR3 region has 12 residues. Trimming left V 2 bases short and J 8 bases short, with 7 bases between. Germline CDR1 reads ENHRY; CDR2 reads SYGVKD. The CDR3 coding sequence is TGTGCCATCAGTGAGCCGGGTGATGAGCAGTTCTTC. Its protein is CAISEPGDEQFF.

CDR3 amino acids: CASSLTDPRYYSNQPQHF. DNA of the CDR3: TGTGCCAGCAGCTTAACAGATCCGCGATACTATAGCAATCAGCCCCAGCATTTT. This chain joins TRBV27 and TRBJ1-5; D is uncertain. V gave up 6 bases and J gave up 0 bases, with 21 bases separating them. CDR1 is MNHEY, CDR2 SMNVEV, per germline (reference sequence). CDR3 size: 18 residues.